The 24 T cell receptor beta chains in this list originate from one sample, sequenced in a study of shared clonotypes between healthy human individuals (TCRdb year 2020). Library creation used the immunoSEQ multiplex PCR assay. This immuneACCESS table, as held by TCRdb, lists in-frame sequences with V and J called but not all clones. Of the missing ones, under half trace to an unresolved V gene in checked studies; the others have no known cause. Here the sample has 1,100,000 or so clones; around 78% occur a single time. 0.52% of the sample belongs to the ten largest clones. Sequencing was performed on memory CD4+ T cells from PBMCs. What the cell subset or site label conveys for this sample: CD45RA-negative fraction. These receptors came from a man younger than 35 in good health. Some clones in this sample may be carry-over from other donors' samples.

This clone was picked up one time. The chain carries TRBV6-5 and TRBJ2-5; D possibly corresponds to TRBD1 (6 bases). Trimming shortened V by 4 bases and J by 1 base, and 13 bases separated the two germline ends. The germline V gene encodes CDR1 MNHEY and CDR2 SVGAGI. The CDR3 consists of 15 residues. CDR3 coding DNA: TGTGCCAGCAGTTCCGGACAGATCTTCCAAGAGACCCAGTACTTC. Its protein is CASSSGQIFQETQYF.

The chain employs TRBV10-3 and TRBJ2-3; D possibly corresponds to TRBD2 (6 bases). Germline V lookup: CDR1 ENHRY, CDR2 SYGVKD. This CDR3 has 15 amino acids. Trimming removed 3 bases at V and 3 bases at J, with 13 bases between. The CDR3 sequence: CAISEGRDGTDTQYF. CDR3 DNA: TGTGCCATCAGTGAAGGGCGGGACGGGACAGATACGCAGTATTTT.

The rearrangement links TRBV5-1 to TRBJ2-7; D possibly matches TRBD1 or TRBD2 (5 bases each). CDR3 length: 13 residues. Looked up from germline, CDR1 is SGHRS and CDR2 is YFSETQ. Between the trimmed V and J ends, which lost 3 bases and 5 bases, there was a span of 12 bases. CDR3 bases: TGCGCCAGCAGCTGGGACGTGAGGGACGAGCAGTACTTC. Its translation: CASSWDVRDEQYF.

The chain employs TRBV7-9 and TRBJ1-5; a weak D match, TRBD1 (5 bases). The V gene's germline CDR1 is SEHNR and CDR2 FQNEAQ (reference sequence). The V gene lost 0 bases and the J gene lost 6 bases, with 18 bases spanning the gap. CDR3 length: 17 residues. The CDR3 DNA follows: TGTGCCAGCAGCTTAGCGTTAGGGGAAGTCCGGGGTCAGCCCCAGCATTTT. This gives the protein CASSLALGEVRGQPQHF.

As concerns this clone: This likely stems from a read error, as it lies one base from a far larger clone. This sample also contains other DNA sequences that code for the same CDR3. The chain employs TRBV30 and TRBJ1-3; D gene uncertain. This CDR3 is 12 amino acids long. Germline V gene sequence: CDR1 GTSNPN, CDR2 SVGIG (reference sequence). The CDR3 DNA is TGCGCCTGGAGTGTAGTCGGAAACACCATATATTTT. Amino acids: CAWSVVGNTIYF.

CDR3 in amino acids: CASSLGDSEQFF. CDR3 DNA: TGTGCCAGCAGCTTAGGGGATTCTGAGCAGTTCTTC. J is TRBJ2-1 and V is TRBV7-9; D gene ambiguous. This CDR3 comprises 12 residues. Germline assignment: CDR1 SEHNR and CDR2 FQNEAQ (reference sequence). Trimming shortened V by 1 base and J by 9 bases, and 7 bases separated the two germline ends.

The rearrangement uses TRBV10-3 and TRBJ2-1; 8 bases are a match to TRBD2. The CDR3 totals 13 residues. Trimming at V came to 7 bases and at J to 9 bases, leaving 8 bases not matched to a gene. Germline V gene sequence: CDR1 ENHRY, CDR2 SYGVKD. The CDR3 DNA follows: TGTGCCATCACGGGGGGGCGGAGGGGTGAGCAGTTCTTC. As protein: CAITGGRRGEQFF.

The chain carries TRBV2 and TRBJ2-5; 7 bases match TRBD2. The CDR3 covers 16 residues. Germline V gene data show CDR1 as SNHLY and CDR2 as FYNNEI. V was clipped by 5 bases and J by 7 bases; unmatched bases: 16. CDR3 loop: CASSTLAAGKGATQYF. The CDR3 nucleotides are TGTGCCAGCAGTACTCTAGCGGCTGGGAAAGGTGCGACCCAGTACTTC.

This clone came up once. V gene TRBV6-5 combines with J gene TRBJ2-2, with D unresolved. V was clipped by 2 bases and J by 7 bases, with 5 bases between them. CDR3 length: 12 residues. Germline V gene lookup returns CDR1 MNHEY and CDR2 SVGAGI. The CDR3 DNA sequence: TGTGCCAGCAGTTACGGTCGCGGGGAGCTGTTTTTT. Its translation: CASSYGRGELFF.

Concerning this clone itself: Different DNA sequences within this sample yield the same CDR3. The rearrangement links TRBV29-1 to TRBJ2-7; 10 nucleotides line up with TRBD2. Per the germline V gene, CDR1 is SQVTM and CDR2 is ANQGSEA. Unmatched junction bases numbered 0, after V lost 4 bases and J lost 3 bases. This CDR3 has 12 residues. CDR3 DNA: TGCAGCGTTGCTAGCGGGAGCTACGAGCAGTACTTC. Translated, it gives CSVASGSYEQYF.

This chain links TRBV6-5 with TRBJ1-2, with a weak D call TRBD1 (6 bases). V was pared by 6 bases and J by 9 bases, with 20 bases between. The germline gives CDR1 MNHEY, CDR2 SVGAGI. CDR3 length equals 14 residues. Written as DNA, the CDR3 is TGTGCCAGCAGCCCCGATCCGGGACAAGGCCGCTACACCTTC. Translated: CASSPDPGQGRYTF.

The rearrangement links TRBV27 to TRBJ1-1, with D possibly being TRBD1 (5 bases). This CDR3 has 14 amino acids. Trimming removed 2 bases from V and 5 bases from J, with 12 bases in between. CDR1 and CDR2 (germline): MNHEY, SMNVEV (reference sequence). DNA for the CDR3: TGTGCCAGCAGTTTAATTCAGGGTAGGACTGAAGCTTTCTTT. It translates to CASSLIQGRTEAFF.

This sequence joins TRBV6-1 and TRBJ2-7, with D perhaps matching TRBD1 (6 bases). V was shortened by 6 bases and J by 4 bases, with 13 bases between the two germline ends. Germline assignment: CDR1 MNHNS and CDR2 SASEGT. The CDR3 has 13 amino acids. This CDR3 reads CASRRRDIYEQYF. The CDR3 region has the DNA TGTGCCAGCAGACGAAGGGACATATACGAGCAGTACTTC.

This clone occurred once. This chain links TRBV28 with TRBJ2-2; 11 bases line up with TRBD2. CDR1 is MDHEN, CDR2 SYDVKM, per germline. Unmatched junction bases numbered 7, after V lost 5 bases and J lost 5 bases. The CDR3 sequence is 16 residues long. CDR3 DNA sequence: TGTGCCAGCAGTAAATTAACTAGCGGGAGAACCGGGGAGCTGTTTTTT. Translating it yields CASSKLTSGRTGELFF.

This clone was detected a few times. The sample contains more than one DNA sequence encoding this CDR3. The chain links TRBV7-2 to TRBJ2-7; perhaps TRBD2 as D (6 bases). The CDR3 has 14 amino acids. In germline, CDR1 is SGHTA, CDR2 FQGNSA. Trimming removed 1 base at V and 2 bases at J, with 9 bases between. The DNA of the CDR3 is TGTGCCAGCAGCTTAGTGGCTAGCGCCTACGAGCAGTACTTC. Its translation: CASSLVASAYEQYF.

This sequence joins TRBV5-1 and TRBJ1-4, with D unclear. The CDR3 is 14 residues long. Germline CDR1 reads SGHRS; CDR2 reads YFSETQ. V was shortened by 1 base and J by 8 bases, with 12 bases between the two germline ends. CDR3 in DNA: TGCGCCAGCAGCTTGTCGTCTGGAGAGGAAAAACTGTTTTTT. Its protein is CASSLSSGEEKLFF.

The chain carries TRBV21-1 and TRBJ2-3; the table calls TRBD1, which could not be checked here. TRBV21-1 is classified as a pseudogene. The CDR3 has 16 amino acids. DNA for the CDR3: TGTGCCAGCAGCAAAGTAAGGGGGCGAGGCACAGATACGCAGTATTTT. This gives the protein CASSKVRGRGTDTQYF.

Comments on this clone: This CDR3 is also generated by other DNA sequences in the sample. The chain has TRBV2 and TRBJ1-5, with D possibly being TRBD1 (5 bases). The ends were cut back, 4 bases at V and 5 bases at J, with 9 bases in the middle. Germline V gene data show CDR1 as SNHLY and CDR2 as FYNNEI. The CDR3 spans 13 residues. The CDR3 spells CASSGDSYQPQHF. CDR3 bases: TGTGCCAGCAGTGGTGACAGCTATCAGCCCCAGCATTTT.

This clone appeared a single time. The chain has TRBV2 and TRBJ1-2, with TRBD1 as a possible D gene (6 bases). Deletions cut 4 bases from V and 5 bases from J, with 11 bases between. This CDR3 is built from 13 residues. Germline V CDR1 and CDR2: SNHLY, FYNNEI. CDR3 sequence reads: CASSVGTLYGYTF. The CDR3 DNA reads TGTGCCAGCAGTGTAGGGACACTTTATGGCTACACCTTC.

This sequence joins TRBV7-6 and TRBJ1-4; D is ambiguous. CDR3 length: 13 amino acids. V gave up 3 bases and J gave up 2 bases, with 4 bases separating them. Germline CDR1 reads SGHVS; CDR2 reads FNYEAQ. The CDR3 loop reads CASSFGTNEKLFF. CDR3 coding DNA: TGTGCCAGCAGCTTCGGGACTAATGAAAAACTGTTTTTT.

This clone occurred once. Additional DNA sequences in this sample encode the identical CDR3. The chain combines TRBV11-3 with TRBJ2-7; tentative D call: TRBD1 (6 bases). Germline CDR1 reads SGHNT; CDR2 reads YENEEA. There are 12 residues in the CDR3. V dropped 5 bases and J dropped 6 bases, with 11 bases sitting between them. The CDR3 region is CASSRTGSEQYF. CDR3 DNA sequence: TGTGCCAGCAGCCGAACAGGGAGCGAGCAGTACTTC. The full variable domain, with the rest looked up from reference TRBV11-3 and TRBJ2-7, is EAGVVQSPRYKIIEKKQPVAFWCNPISGHNTLYWYLQNLGQGPELLIRYENEEAVDDSQLPKDRFSAERLKGVDSTLKIQPAELGDSAVYLCASSRTGSEQYFGPGTRLTVT.

The chain is built from TRBV20-1 and TRBJ2-7; D is unresolved. With 8 bases removed from V and 7 bases from J, the gap between germline ends came to 15 bases. The CDR3 has 11 amino acids. The germline V gene encodes CDR1 DFQATT and CDR2 SNEGSKA (reference sequence). DNA for the CDR3: TGCAGTCTCCCCCAAATGGGGGAGCAGTACTTC. Its protein product is CSLPQMGEQYF.

This chain connects TRBV5-1 to TRBJ1-4; TRBD1 might be the D (5 bases). Looked up from germline, CDR1 is SGHRS and CDR2 is YFSETQ. The CDR3 is 16 amino acids. V gave up 5 bases and J gave up 7 bases, with 21 bases separating them. CDR3 sequence: CASSTLGANRGEKLFF. CDR3 nucleotide sequence: TGCGCCAGCAGTACCTTAGGGGCTAATCGGGGTGAAAAACTGTTTTTT.

The rearrangement links TRBV5-1 to TRBJ1-4; D may be TRBD1 (5 bases). V lost 2 bases and J lost 12, with 17 bases in between. The germline V gene has CDR1 SGHRS and CDR2 YFSETQ. This CDR3 is built from 14 residues. For the CDR3, the DNA is TGCGCCAGCAGCTTTATGACAGCCTCCGAGGAACTGTTTTTT. Residues: CASSFMTASEELFF.